Included here is one T cell receptor beta chain sequence, with context. Its antigen remains unknown. Graft samples were processed, releasing intraepithelial and lamina propria lymphocytes. The data were produced by immunoSEQ multiplex PCR, yet TCRdb's version contains in-frame clones alone and is incomplete. This sample has roughly 23,000 clones, with around 78% found just once. The sample originates from a study of graft-versus-host responses after intestinal transplantation. Study in general: Recipients obtained multivisceral, liver-intestinal, or isolated intestinal transplants. Tacrolimus and steroids were given for three to four years to all recipients after anti-thymocyte globulin induction.

V lost 4 bases, J lost 0 bases, and 6 bases lay in between. The CDR3 sequence is 13 residues long. CDR1 and CDR2 from the germline V gene are MNHEY and SVGAGI. Study-level points and caveats: Early post-transplant HvG declines were associated with peak circulating GvH clone levels. Marrow from the recipient contained GvH clones, some of which had appeared first in ileum or blood.

The clonotype comes from a human patient who received an intestinal transplant, so some T cells may come from the graft donor. This material consisted of ileum tissue, taken 12 days after intestinal transplant. The chain employs TRBV6-5 and TRBJ1-2; D may be TRBD1 (6 bases). CDR3 residues: CASSWTANYGYTF. The CDR3 region has the DNA TGTGCCAGCAGTTGGACAGCTAACTATGGCTACACCTTC.